These 12 T cell receptor beta chains came from one sample sequenced in a study of blood T cell repertoires in COVID-19. TCRdb keeps only in-frame clones here, not all; method: immunoSEQ multiplex PCR. The data contain over 200,000 clones, roughly 76% of them seen just once; the ten biggest clones take up 4.5% to 5.5%. The specimen sequenced was peripheral blood. The receptors originated from a human donor in a cohort sampled during active COVID-19.

The chain is built from TRBV4-3 and TRBJ2-7; perhaps TRBD2 as D (6 bases). CDR1 is LGHNA, CDR2 YSLEER, per germline. This CDR3 is 16 amino acids long. V was cut by 0 bases and J by 3 bases, with 15 bases left in between. The CDR3 region is CASSQDAGTEFYEQYF. CDR3 nucleotides: TGCGCCAGCAGCCAAGACGCCGGGACTGAGTTCTACGAGCAGTACTTC.

This clone was seen only a few times. The rearrangement uses TRBV27 and TRBJ2-7; no reliable D call. The CDR3 covers 12 residues. V lost 7 bases and J lost 4, with 11 bases in between. Germline values: CDR1 MNHEY, CDR2 SMNVEV (reference sequence). The DNA for the CDR3 is TGTGCCAGCATGAGGTGGCCTTACGAGCAGTACTTC. Amino acid sequence: CASMRWPYEQYF.

The chain employs TRBV7-3 and TRBJ2-3, with a weak D call TRBD2 (7 bases). CDR1 and CDR2 from the germline V gene are SGHTA and FQGTGA. V gave up 5 bases and J gave up 3 bases, with 15 bases separating them. This CDR3 comprises 15 residues. CDR3 amino acids: CASSQKGGQTDTQYF. In nucleotides, the CDR3 is TGTGCCAGCAGCCAAAAGGGGGGGCAAACAGATACGCAGTATTTT. The full variable domain, rest sourced from reference TRBV7-3 and TRBJ2-3, is GAGVSQTPSNKVTEKGKYVELRCDPISGHTALYWYRQSLGQGPEFLIYFQGTGAADDSGLPNDRFFAVRPEGSVSTLKIQRTERGDSAVYLCASSQKGGQTDTQYFGPGTRLTVL.

This chain links TRBV28 with TRBJ1-1; TRBD1 aligns across 8 bases. The V segment lost 7 bases and the J segment 4 bases; nucleotides outside the gene matches: 2. This CDR3 contains 12 residues. The germline V gene encodes CDR1 MDHEN and CDR2 SYDVKM. The CDR3 spells CASKTGGTEAFF. Here the CDR3 DNA reads TGTGCCAGCAAAACAGGGGGCACTGAAGCTTTCTTT.

The J gene is TRBJ1-2, the V gene TRBV10-3, with 9 bases fitting TRBD1. The junction had 6 bases not matched to a gene; V was cut back by 7 bases and J by 3 bases. This CDR3 is 14 amino acids long. Germline values: CDR1 ENHRY, CDR2 SYGVKD. The CDR3 sequence: CAINDRGVDYGYTF. The CDR3 DNA is TGTGCCATCAATGACAGGGGGGTCGACTATGGCTACACCTTC.

This clone was seen a single time. The J gene is TRBJ2-2, the V gene TRBV9; 7 bases line up with TRBD1. With V trimmed by 1 base and J by 7 bases, 13 bases remained unmatched. The CDR3 is 17 amino acids. Per the germline V gene, CDR1 is SGDLS and CDR2 is YYNGEE. The CDR3 DNA reads TGTGCCAGCAGCGTATTAGACTCCAGACAGGGCGTCGGGGAGCTGTTTTTT. This translates into CASSVLDSRQGVGELFF.

V and J are TRBV6-5 and TRBJ2-7; D may be TRBD1 (6 bases). The V and J ends lost 10 bases and 7 bases respectively, with 20 bases between them. Per the germline V gene, CDR1 is MNHEY and CDR2 is SVGAGI. This CDR3 region has 13 residues. CDR3 region: CATTSTGTREQYF. The CDR3 nucleotides read TGTGCCACCACCAGCACAGGGACGAGGGAGCAGTACTTC.

The chain links TRBV11-2 to TRBJ2-7; D might be TRBD1 (6 bases). Germline V gives CDR1 SGHAT, CDR2 FQNNGV. Trimming left V 7 bases short and J 6 bases short, with 10 bases between. The CDR3 covers 11 residues. The CDR3 DNA follows: TGTGCCAGCAATAGGGGGAGCGAGCAGTACTTC. It encodes CASNRGSEQYF. Combining the CDR3 with reference TRBV11-2 and TRBJ2-7 gives the whole variable domain EAGVAQSPRYKIIEKRQSVAFWCNPISGHATLYWYQQILGQGPKLLIQFQNNGVVDDSQLPKDRFSAERLKGVDSTLKIQPAKLEDSAVYLCASNRGSEQYFGPGTRLTVT.

This clone has just one count. This sequence joins TRBV9 and TRBJ2-1; the match to TRBD2 covers 12 bases. Germline lookup yields CDR1 SGDLS and CDR2 YYNGEE. The CDR3 loop spans 16 amino acids. V lost 4 bases, J lost 6 bases, and 8 bases stayed unmatched. The CDR3 nucleotides are TGTGCCAGCAGCCTCTGGGGGACTAGCGGGCCCAATGAGCAGTTCTTC. This encodes CASSLWGTSGPNEQFF.

The chain recombines TRBV10-2 with TRBJ2-7; possibly TRBD1 for D (7 bases). The CDR3 has 16 residues. The germline V gene encodes CDR1 WSHSY and CDR2 SAAADI. V lost 5 bases and J lost 5, with 22 bases in between. The CDR3, as DNA: TGCGCCAGCAGTCCCCCCTCAGGGGGGACAAGCAACGAGCAGTACTTC. Translating gives CASSPPSGGTSNEQYF.

The chain is built from TRBV28 and TRBJ1-5; D remains ambiguous. Trimming took off 6 bases at V and 5 bases at J, with 8 bases between the two ends. There are 12 residues in the CDR3. Germline V CDR1 and CDR2: MDHEN, SYDVKM. The CDR3 nucleotides are TGTGCCAGCAGCGCTCGGGATCAGCCCCAGCATTTT. This gives the protein CASSARDQPQHF.

The chain is built from TRBV28 and TRBJ1-6; 7 nucleotides align to TRBD1. Trimming cost V 1 base and J 5 bases; bases outside gene matches: 8. The germline V gene encodes CDR1 MDHEN and CDR2 SYDVKM. The CDR3 has 17 amino acids. The CDR3 spells CASSLLAGGLNNSPLHF. The CDR3 DNA sequence: TGTGCCAGCAGTTTATTAGCAGGGGGACTCAATAATTCACCCCTCCACTTT.